The entry below describes one T cell receptor (beta chain). These data are taken from a study of blood T cell repertoires in COVID-19. Trimming stripped 3 bases from V and 0 bases from J, with 17 bases between. This CDR3 is built from 17 residues. Germline CDR1 SGHKS, CDR2 YYEKEE (reference sequence). Sequencing used immunoSEQ multiplex PCR; TCRdb keeps in-frame clones, though not all of them. The sample holds 250,000 to 300,000 clones, 80% to 85% seen once. Sequences were obtained from PBMCs or T cells enriched from blood (not recorded which). The receptor comes from a man in his forties who had been exposed to COVID-19. The chain carries TRBV5-5 and TRBJ2-3, with D tentatively TRBD1 (5 bases). CDR3 protein: CASSSPGWYTSTDTQYF. CDR3 DNA: TGTGCCAGCAGCTCCCCAGGGTGGTATACAAGCACAGATACGCAGTATTTT. Complete variable domain (other parts from reference TRBV5-5 and TRBJ2-3): DAGVTQSPTHLIKTRGQQVTLRCSPISGHKSVSWYQQVLGQGPQFIFQYYEKEERGRGNFPDRFSARQFPNYSSELNVNALLLGDSALYLCASSSPGWYTSTDTQYFGPGTRLTVL.